This T cell receptor beta chain was profiled in a study of PD-1 blockade in mismatch repair-deficient tumors (dated by TCRdb to 2015 to 2018). Turning to the overall study: Between September 2013 and 2016, the trial enrolled 80 to 95 consecutive patients with roughly twelve types of mismatch repair-deficient cancer, all of whom had received prior treatment and were progressing. Deep sequencing of TCR CDR3 regions was used to track tumor-associated T cell clones in peripheral blood of patients responding to PD-1 blockade. Results the study describes overall, beyond this receptor: Rapid expansion after pembrolizumab followed by contraction, generally before radiologic responses, was shown by tumor-resident clones, which were often undetectable in blood before treatment.

V gives up 4 bases and J gives up 0 bases, and the segment between their germline ends measures 21 bases. From a lookup of the germline V gene (reference sequence), CDR1 and CDR2 are LNHDA and SQIVND. The CDR3 starts with the cysteine, ends with the phenylalanine, and has 18 residues. The only DNA kept is the CDR3, 54 bases in frame from the first base. Library prep was done by the immunoSEQ multiplex PCR assay. Imported from immuneACCESS, the table was reduced by TCRdb to in-frame sequences with V and J called. These copies leave out some clones; in studies compared against another copy, an unresolved V gene accounts for under half, and the cause of the remainder is not known. Recorded for this sample are roughly 45,000 clones; over 75% of them occurred a single time. The ten largest clones represent 3% to 4% of the sample. Interpreted using the paper, the time point label stands for: peripheral blood before pembrolizumab. Mismatch repair deficiency in every enrolled patient was established by polymerase chain reaction or immunohistochemistry. TCR sequencing was carried out for a few patients who responded to pembrolizumab therapy. In the phase II trial, pembrolizumab PD-1 blockade was tested prospectively in advanced mismatch repair-deficient cancers, no matter which tissue of origin the cancers came from. Peripheral blood T cell samples were collected serially, before PD-1 blockade began and at several time points afterward. The timing of each blood sample was reported as weeks after the first dose of pembrolizumab.

This clone was detected only a few times. The clone's antigen remains unknown. Base qualities are not recorded, but no much larger clone differs from it by a single base. Rearrangement joined TRBV19 to TRBJ1-1, with an unclear D gene assignment. The input for sequencing was PBMCs, taken before pembrolizumab treatment. The TCR sequence derives from an adult with mismatch repair-deficient cancer. The CDR3 reads as follows: CASSTRIDAGAMNTEAFF. The base sequence is TGTGCCAGTAGTACCCGAATCGACGCGGGAGCAATGAACACTGAAGCTTTCTTT. The full variable domain, completed from the reference TRBV19 and TRBJ1-1 proteins outside the CDR3, reads DGGITQSPKYLFRKEGQNVTLSCEQNLNHDAMYWYRQDPGQGLRLIYYSQIVNDFQKGDIAEGYSVSREKKESFPLTVTSAQKNPTAFYLCASSTRIDAGAMNTEAFFGQGTRLTVV.